The 16 T cell receptor beta chains below come from one sample, sequenced in a study of somatic mutations in cytotoxic T cells in rheumatoid arthritis. Using immunoSEQ multiplex PCR, the repertoire was profiled, and TCRdb retains in-frame clones only, with some absent. This sample has some 25,000 clones, with roughly 82% found just once. Specimen: CD8+ T cells sorted from blood. Receptors originate from a man aged 45-60 years in good health.

The gene calls are TRBV9 and TRBJ2-2, with D possibly TRBD1 on 5 matching bases. The CDR3 has 15 residues. CDR1 and CDR2 from the germline V gene are SGDLS and YYNGEE. Trimming left V 0 bases short and J 4 bases short, with 10 bases between. The CDR3 region has the DNA TGTGCCAGCAGCGTAGGACAGTTGTTCACCGGGGAGCTGTTTTTT. This codes for CASSVGQLFTGELFF.

The genes are TRBV5-1 and TRBJ2-7, with TRBD2 as a possible D gene (6 bases). Looked up from germline, CDR1 is SGHRS and CDR2 is YFSETQ. V lost 7 bases and J lost 0, with 17 bases in between. The CDR3 loop spans 15 amino acids. CDR3 nucleotide sequence: TGCGCCAGCGCCCCAGCTGGCGGGAACTCCTACGAGCAGTACTTC. It yields the protein CASAPAGGNSYEQYF.

V gene TRBV30 combines with J gene TRBJ2-7; tentatively, D is TRBD2 (5 bases). Deletions cut 4 bases from V and 0 bases from J, with 10 bases between. Germline CDR1 is GTSNPN and CDR2 is SVGIG (reference sequence). This CDR3 is 13 amino acids long. CDR3 nucleotides: TGTGCCTGGACCAAGACTAACTCCTACGAGCAGTACTTC. Protein product: CAWTKTNSYEQYF.

A single count supports this clone. The chain is built from TRBV2 and TRBJ2-5, with D hard to call. The germline gives CDR1 SNHLY, CDR2 FYNNEI. CDR3 length: 13 residues. The V gene lost 2 bases and the J gene lost 1 base, with 5 bases spanning the gap. CDR3 protein: CASSEPAQETQYF. Here the CDR3 DNA reads TGTGCCAGCAGTGAACCTGCCCAAGAGACCCAGTACTTC.

The J gene is TRBJ2-3, the V gene TRBV7-2; 10 nucleotides line up with TRBD1. The CDR3 contains 16 residues. The J segment lost 2 bases and the V segment lost 6 bases, leaving 8 bases of the junction unmatched. Germline V gene data show CDR1 as SGHTA and CDR2 as FQGNSA. CDR3 coding DNA: TGTGCCAGCAGTAAATGGGACAGGGGACACACAGATACGCAGTATTTT. Translated: CASSKWDRGHTDTQYF.

The chain is built from TRBV6-1 and TRBJ2-1; TRBD2 matches 9 bases. Looked up from germline, CDR1 is MNHNS and CDR2 is SASEGT. Trimming cost V 2 bases and J 5 bases; bases outside gene matches: 7. The CDR3 spans 16 residues. The CDR3 loop is CASSEPRLAENNEQFF. The CDR3 bases are TGTGCCAGCAGTGAACCCCGACTAGCGGAGAACAATGAGCAGTTCTTC.

V gene TRBV27 combines with J gene TRBJ2-1; 7 bases map to TRBD2. The germline V gene encodes CDR1 MNHEY and CDR2 SMNVEV (reference sequence). J lost 6 bases, V lost 1 base, and 12 bases had no gene match. The CDR3 spans 17 residues. CDR3 sequence (DNA): TGTGCCAGCAGTTTATTGGGAGCGGGGCCCCCCCCCAATGAGCAGTTCTTC. As protein: CASSLLGAGPPPNEQFF.

The chain uses TRBV30 and TRBJ1-2, with D unresolved. Germline V gives CDR1 GTSNPN, CDR2 SVGIG (reference sequence). V lost 2 bases and J lost 0, with 7 bases in between. There are 13 residues in the CDR3. The DNA of the CDR3 is TGTGCCTGGAGTCAGCTCACTAACTATGGCTACACCTTC. Protein: CAWSQLTNYGYTF.

This chain joins TRBV7-9 and TRBJ1-1; D is perhaps TRBD1 (6 bases). Germline lookup yields CDR1 SEHNR and CDR2 FQNEAQ (reference sequence). This CDR3 region has 15 residues. Trimming removed 4 bases at V and 3 bases at J, with 15 bases between. The CDR3 here is CASSYRDNTDTEAFF. The DNA of the CDR3 is TGTGCCAGCAGCTACCGGGACAATACCGACACTGAAGCTTTCTTT.

This sequence joins TRBV2 and TRBJ2-5; D could derive from TRBD1 or TRBD2 (6 bases each). The V gene lost 6 bases and the J gene lost 5 bases, with 19 bases spanning the gap. CDR1 is SNHLY and CDR2 is FYNNEI in the germline V gene. The CDR3 extends over 15 amino acids. Written as DNA, the CDR3 is TGTGCCAGCAGCCCACTGGGGGGTAGGGGGGAGACCCAGTACTTC. Translation: CASSPLGGRGETQYF.

The V gene is TRBV7-9, the J gene TRBJ2-7, with 11 bases identical to TRBD2. CDR1 is SEHNR, CDR2 FQNEAQ, per germline (reference sequence). CDR3 length equals 13 residues. The ends lost 3 bases at V and 9 bases at J; junction bases unmatched: 4. The CDR3 loop reads CASSLGTSGGQYF. The CDR3 DNA reads as TGTGCCAGCAGCTTGGGGACTAGCGGAGGGCAGTACTTC.

This rearrangement joins TRBV7-6 to TRBJ2-1, with D hard to call. Germline V gene sequence: CDR1 SGHVS, CDR2 FNYEAQ. The CDR3 contains 15 residues. V lost 8 bases to trimming and J lost 2 bases, with 16 bases between them. CDR3 amino acids: CASLINPGPYNEQFF. CDR3 nucleotides: TGTGCCAGCCTGATAAACCCCGGGCCCTACAATGAGCAGTTCTTC.

The rearrangement links TRBV27 to TRBJ2-7, with D uncertain. Germline V gives CDR1 MNHEY, CDR2 SMNVEV (reference sequence). V was trimmed by 3 bases and J by 3 bases, leaving 9 bases between them. The CDR3 has 13 residues. CDR3 sequence reads: CASSFVGRYEQYF. DNA of the CDR3: TGTGCCAGCAGTTTTGTAGGCCGCTACGAGCAGTACTTC.

The genes are TRBV5-8 and TRBJ2-1, with 10 bases that match TRBD2. The germline V gene has CDR1 SGHTS and CDR2 YDEGEE. The length of the CDR3 is 14 residues. The V and J ends lost 4 bases and 5 bases, in that order; junction bases with no gene match: 3. The CDR3 protein is CASSLAGVDNEQFF. As DNA, the CDR3 is TGTGCCAGCAGCCTAGCGGGAGTAGACAATGAGCAGTTCTTC.

V usage is TRBV10-1 and J usage is TRBJ2-5; D uncertain. The CDR3 spans 13 residues. The V and J ends lost 4 bases and 2 bases respectively, with 8 bases between them. In germline, CDR1 is WNHNN, CDR2 SYGVQD (reference sequence). Here the CDR3 reads CASSAGIQETQYF. For the CDR3, the DNA is TGCGCCAGCAGTGCAGGAATTCAAGAGACCCAGTACTTC.

J is TRBJ2-7 and V is TRBV6-1; 7 nucleotides align to TRBD1. The CDR3 has 16 residues. Germline lookup yields CDR1 MNHNS and CDR2 SASEGT. Trimming at V came to 0 bases and at J to 1 base, leaving 6 bases not matched to a gene. This chain's CDR3 is CASSEAIGDRSYEQYF. CDR3 nucleotides: TGTGCCAGCAGTGAAGCAATAGGGGACAGATCCTACGAGCAGTACTTC.